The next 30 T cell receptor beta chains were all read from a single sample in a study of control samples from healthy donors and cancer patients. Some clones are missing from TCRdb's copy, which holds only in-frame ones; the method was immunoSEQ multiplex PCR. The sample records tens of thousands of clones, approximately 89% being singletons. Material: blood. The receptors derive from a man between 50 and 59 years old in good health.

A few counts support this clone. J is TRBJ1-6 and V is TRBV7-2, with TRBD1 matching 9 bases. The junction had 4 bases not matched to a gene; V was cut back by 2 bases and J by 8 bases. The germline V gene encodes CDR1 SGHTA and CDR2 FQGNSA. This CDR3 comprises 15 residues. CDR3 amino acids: CASSLPGQGYSPLHF. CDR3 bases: TGTGCCAGCAGCTTACCGGGACAGGGATATTCACCCCTCCACTTT.

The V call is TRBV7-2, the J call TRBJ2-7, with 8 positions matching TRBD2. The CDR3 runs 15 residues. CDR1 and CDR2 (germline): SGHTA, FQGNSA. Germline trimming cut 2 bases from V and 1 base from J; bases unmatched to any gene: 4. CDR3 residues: CASSLPLAGSYEQYF. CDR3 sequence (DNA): TGTGCCAGCAGCTTACCCTTAGCGGGGTCCTACGAGCAGTACTTC.

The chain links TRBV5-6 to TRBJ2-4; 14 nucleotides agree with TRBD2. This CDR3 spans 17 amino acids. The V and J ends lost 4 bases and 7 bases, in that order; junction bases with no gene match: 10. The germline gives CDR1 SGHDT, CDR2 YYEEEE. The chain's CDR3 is CASSLDRLAGGRNIQYF. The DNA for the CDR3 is TGTGCCAGCAGCCTTGACCGACTAGCGGGGGGGCGGAACATTCAGTACTTC.

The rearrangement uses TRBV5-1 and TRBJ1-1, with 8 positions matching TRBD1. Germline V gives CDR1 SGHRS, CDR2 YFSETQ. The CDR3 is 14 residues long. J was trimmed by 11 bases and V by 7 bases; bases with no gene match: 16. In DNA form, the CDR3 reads TGCGCCAGCGCCAGCGACAGGGGATTACCGTCGGCTTTCTTT. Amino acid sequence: CASASDRGLPSAFF.

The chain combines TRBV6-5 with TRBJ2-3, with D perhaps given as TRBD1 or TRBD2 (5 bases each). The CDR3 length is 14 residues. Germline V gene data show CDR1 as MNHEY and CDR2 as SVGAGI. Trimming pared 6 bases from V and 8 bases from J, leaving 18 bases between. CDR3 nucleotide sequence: TGTGCCAGCAGAGTTTTCCGGGACCAGGGTACGCAGTATTTT. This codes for CASRVFRDQGTQYF.

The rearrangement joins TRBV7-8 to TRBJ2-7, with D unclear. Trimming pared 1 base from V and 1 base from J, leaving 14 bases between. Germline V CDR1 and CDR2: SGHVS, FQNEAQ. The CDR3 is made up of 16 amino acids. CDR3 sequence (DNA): TGTGCCAGCAGCTTAGGCGGACGGCCGCTTTCCTACGAGCAGTACTTC. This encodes CASSLGGRPLSYEQYF.

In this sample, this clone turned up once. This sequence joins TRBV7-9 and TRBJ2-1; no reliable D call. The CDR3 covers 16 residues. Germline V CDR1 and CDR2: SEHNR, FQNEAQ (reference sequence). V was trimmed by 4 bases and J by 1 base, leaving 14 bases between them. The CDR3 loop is CASSSQYGRSYNEQFF. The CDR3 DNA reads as TGTGCCAGCAGCTCCCAGTACGGCCGTTCCTACAATGAGCAGTTCTTC. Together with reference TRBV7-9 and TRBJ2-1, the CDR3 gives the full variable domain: DTGVSQNPRHKITKRGQNVTFRCDPISEHNRLYWYRQTLGQGPEFLTYFQNEAQLEKSRLLSDRFSAERPKGSFSTLEIQRTEQGDSAMYLCASSSQYGRSYNEQFFGPGTRLTVL.

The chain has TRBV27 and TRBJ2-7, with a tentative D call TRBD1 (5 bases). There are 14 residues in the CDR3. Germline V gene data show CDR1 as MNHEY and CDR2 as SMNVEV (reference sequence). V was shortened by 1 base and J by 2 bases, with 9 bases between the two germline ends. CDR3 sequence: CASSLYTGAYEQYF. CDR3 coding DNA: TGTGCCAGCAGTTTATATACAGGCGCCTACGAGCAGTACTTC.

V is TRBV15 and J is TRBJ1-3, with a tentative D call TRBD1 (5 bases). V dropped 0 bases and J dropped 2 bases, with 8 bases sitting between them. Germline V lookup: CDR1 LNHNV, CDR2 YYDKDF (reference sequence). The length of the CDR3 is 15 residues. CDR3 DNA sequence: TGTGCCACCAGCAGAGAGCGGGGGACTGGAAACACCATATATTTT. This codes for CATSRERGTGNTIYF.

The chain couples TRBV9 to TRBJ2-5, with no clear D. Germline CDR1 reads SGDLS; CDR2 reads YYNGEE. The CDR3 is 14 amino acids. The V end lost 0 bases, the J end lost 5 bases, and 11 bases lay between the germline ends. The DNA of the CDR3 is TGTGCCAGCAGCGTAGCGCTAGGACCGGAGACCCAGTACTTC. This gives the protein CASSVALGPETQYF.

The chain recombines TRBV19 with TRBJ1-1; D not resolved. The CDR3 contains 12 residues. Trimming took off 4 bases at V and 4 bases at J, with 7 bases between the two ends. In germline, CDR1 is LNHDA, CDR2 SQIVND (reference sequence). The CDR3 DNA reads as TGTGCCAGTAGTAAACAATTCACTGAAGCTTTCTTT. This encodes CASSKQFTEAFF.

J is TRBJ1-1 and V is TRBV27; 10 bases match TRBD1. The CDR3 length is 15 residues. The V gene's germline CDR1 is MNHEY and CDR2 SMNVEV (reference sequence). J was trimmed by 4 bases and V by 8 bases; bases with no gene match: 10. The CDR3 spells CASQTSGTGVTEAFF. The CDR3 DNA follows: TGTGCCAGCCAGACCTCCGGGACAGGGGTCACTGAAGCTTTCTTT.

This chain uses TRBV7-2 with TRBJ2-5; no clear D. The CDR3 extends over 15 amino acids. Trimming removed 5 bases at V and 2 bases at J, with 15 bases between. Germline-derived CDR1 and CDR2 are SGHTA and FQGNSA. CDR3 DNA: TGTGCCAGCAGCCCCCGGAGACACCAGCAAGAGACCCAGTACTTC. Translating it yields CASSPRRHQQETQYF.

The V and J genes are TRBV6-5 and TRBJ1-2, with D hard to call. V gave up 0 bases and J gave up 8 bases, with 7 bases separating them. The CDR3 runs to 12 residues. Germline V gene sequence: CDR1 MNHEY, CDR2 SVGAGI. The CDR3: CASSYSEGGYTF. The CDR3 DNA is TGTGCCAGCAGTTACTCTGAGGGAGGCTACACCTTC.

The CDR3 DNA follows: TGCAGTGCTAGTTCCAGCTGGGGCTACACCTTC. The encoded protein is CSASSSWGYTF. The J gene is TRBJ1-2, the V gene TRBV20-1; D ambiguous. Trimming removed 3 bases at V and 8 bases at J, with 10 bases between. Germline V CDR1 and CDR2: DFQATT, SNEGSKA (reference sequence). This CDR3 comprises 11 residues.

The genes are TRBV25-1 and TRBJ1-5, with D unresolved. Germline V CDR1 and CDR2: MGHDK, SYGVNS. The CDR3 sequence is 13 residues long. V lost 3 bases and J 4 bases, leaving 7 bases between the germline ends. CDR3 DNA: TGTGCCAGCAGTGATCGAGGGAATCAGCCCCAGCATTTT. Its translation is CASSDRGNQPQHF.

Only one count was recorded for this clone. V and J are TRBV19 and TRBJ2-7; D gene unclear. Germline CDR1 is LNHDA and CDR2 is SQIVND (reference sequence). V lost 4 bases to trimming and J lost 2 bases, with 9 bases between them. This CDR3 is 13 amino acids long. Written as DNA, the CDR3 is TGTGCCAGTAGTAGAACCGCGACCTACGAGCAGTACTTC. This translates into CASSRTATYEQYF.

The chain's CDR3 is CASRGDRAPGETQYF. The CDR3 nucleotides are TGTGCCAGCAGGGGGGACAGGGCGCCAGGGGAGACCCAGTACTTC. V usage is TRBV21-1 and J usage is TRBJ2-5; TRBD1, the table's D call, lacks a check against the DNA. TRBV21-1 is an annotated pseudogene. This CDR3 is built from 15 residues.

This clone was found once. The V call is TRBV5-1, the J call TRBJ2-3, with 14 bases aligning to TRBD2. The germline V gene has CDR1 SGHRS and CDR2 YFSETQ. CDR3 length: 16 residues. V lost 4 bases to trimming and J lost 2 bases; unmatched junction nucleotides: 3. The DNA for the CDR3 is TGCGCCAGCAGCCCGGGACTAGCGGGGGTCACAGATACGCAGTATTTT. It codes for CASSPGLAGVTDTQYF.

The CDR3 region is CATSDRGSPLHF. The CDR3 nucleotides read TGTGCCACCAGTGATAGGGGATCACCCCTCCACTTT. The gene calls are TRBV24-1 and TRBJ1-6; a weak D match, TRBD1 (5 bases). Trimming stripped 3 bases from V and 10 bases from J, with 6 bases between. Looked up from germline, CDR1 is KGHDR and CDR2 is SFDVKD. This CDR3 contains 12 residues.

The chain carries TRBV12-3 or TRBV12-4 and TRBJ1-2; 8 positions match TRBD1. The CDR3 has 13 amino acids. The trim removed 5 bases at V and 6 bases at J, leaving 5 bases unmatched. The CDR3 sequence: CASSVTGVDGYTF. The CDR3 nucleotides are TGTGCCAGCAGTGTGACAGGGGTAGATGGCTACACCTTC.

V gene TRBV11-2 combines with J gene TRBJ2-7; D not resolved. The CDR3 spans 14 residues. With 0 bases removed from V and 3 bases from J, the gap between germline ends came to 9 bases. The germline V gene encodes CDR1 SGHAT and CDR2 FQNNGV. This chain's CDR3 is CASSLELSNYEQYF. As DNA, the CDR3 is TGTGCCAGCAGCTTAGAGTTATCGAACTACGAGCAGTACTTC.

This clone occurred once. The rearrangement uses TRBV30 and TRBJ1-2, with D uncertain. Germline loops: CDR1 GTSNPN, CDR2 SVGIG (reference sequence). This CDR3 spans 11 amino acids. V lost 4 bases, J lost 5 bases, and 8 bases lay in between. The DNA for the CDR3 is TGTGCCTGGAACAGCCATTATGGCTACACCTTC. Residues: CAWNSHYGYTF. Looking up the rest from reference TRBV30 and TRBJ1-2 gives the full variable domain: SQTIHQWPATLVQPVGSPLSLECTVEGTSNPNLYWYRQAAGRGLQLLFYSVGIGQISSEVPQNLSASRPQDRQFILSSKKLLLSDSGFYLCAWNSHYGYTFGSGTRLTVV.

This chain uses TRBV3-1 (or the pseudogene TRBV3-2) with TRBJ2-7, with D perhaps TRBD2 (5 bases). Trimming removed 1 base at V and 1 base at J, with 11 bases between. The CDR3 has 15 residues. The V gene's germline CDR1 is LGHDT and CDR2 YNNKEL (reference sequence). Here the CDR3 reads CASSQGLGGSYEQYF. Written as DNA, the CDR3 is TGTGCCAGCAGCCAAGGACTCGGCGGGTCCTACGAGCAGTACTTC.

The DNA for the CDR3 is TGTGCCAGCAGCCTATCGGTCTGGTTCGGCCACCCCAATCAGCCCCAGCATTTT. Translated: CASSLSVWFGHPNQPQHF. The genes are TRBV11-3 and TRBJ1-5; D uncertain. The germline V gene encodes CDR1 SGHNT and CDR2 YENEEA. The V end was cut by 5 bases, the J end by 3 bases, with 23 bases between. CDR3 size: 18 residues.

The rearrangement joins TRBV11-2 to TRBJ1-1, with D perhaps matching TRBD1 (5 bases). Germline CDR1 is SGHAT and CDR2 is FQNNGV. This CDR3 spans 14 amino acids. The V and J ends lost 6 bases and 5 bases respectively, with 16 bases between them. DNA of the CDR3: TGTGCCAGCAGGCCTCAGGGAATGGGAACTGAAGCTTTCTTT. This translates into CASRPQGMGTEAFF.

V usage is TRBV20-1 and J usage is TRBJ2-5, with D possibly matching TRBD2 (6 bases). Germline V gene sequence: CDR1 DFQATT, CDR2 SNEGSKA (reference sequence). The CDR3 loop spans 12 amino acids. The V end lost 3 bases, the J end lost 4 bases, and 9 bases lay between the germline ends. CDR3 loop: CSASAGRETQYF. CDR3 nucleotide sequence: TGCAGTGCTAGTGCCGGGAGAGAGACCCAGTACTTC.

The CDR3 is CASRYRSSYEQYF. CDR3 in DNA: TGCGCCAGCAGGTACCGCAGCTCCTACGAGCAGTACTTC. V and J are TRBV10-2 and TRBJ2-7; D gene unclear. V was pared by 6 bases and J by 0 bases, with 9 bases between. The CDR3 is made up of 13 amino acids. From germline, CDR1 is WSHSY and CDR2 SAAADI.

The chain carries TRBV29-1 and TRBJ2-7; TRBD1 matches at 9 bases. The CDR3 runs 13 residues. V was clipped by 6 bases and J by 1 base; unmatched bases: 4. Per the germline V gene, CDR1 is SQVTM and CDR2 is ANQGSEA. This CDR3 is CSVGQGGSYEQYF. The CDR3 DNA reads TGCAGCGTGGGACAGGGTGGTTCCTACGAGCAGTACTTC.

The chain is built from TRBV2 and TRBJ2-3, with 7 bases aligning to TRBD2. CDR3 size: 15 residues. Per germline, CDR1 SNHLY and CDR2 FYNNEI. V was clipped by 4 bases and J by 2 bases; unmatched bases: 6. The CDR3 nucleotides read TGTGCCAGCAGTGCGGGTAGCGGGTTCACAGATACGCAGTATTTT. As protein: CASSAGSGFTDTQYF.